Shown below are 31 T cell receptor beta chains from a single sample sequenced in a study of T cells in Graves' hyperthyroidism and ophthalmopathy. TCR beta CDR3 regions were amplified from RNA. First-round RT-PCR targeting the TCR CDR3 was performed with the HTBI primer set. TCRdb used MiXCR to reprocess the multiplex PCR reads, holding one entry per CDR3 protein. The table includes around 560,000 distinct CDR3 sequences, 16% detected once. The sequenced sample consisted of blood. These receptors came from a woman aged 18-35 years with Graves' hyperthyroidism.

The chain joins TRBV7-9 to TRBJ2-7, with 9 bases aligning to TRBD2. V lost 1 base, J lost 6 bases, and 16 bases stayed unmatched. Germline lookup yields CDR1 SEHNR and CDR2 FQNEAQ (reference sequence). This CDR3 comprises 18 residues. The CDR3 loop is CASSLGVTSGAYSPEQYF. CDR3 in DNA: TGTGCCAGCAGCTTAGGGGTGACTAGCGGAGCATATTCGCCCGAGCAGTACTTC.

In its sample, this clonotype was seen many times. The gene calls are TRBV20-1 and TRBJ2-3, with D perhaps matching TRBD2 (5 bases). CDR3 length: 13 residues. Germline V gene lookup returns CDR1 DFQATT and CDR2 SNEGSKA (reference sequence). V was trimmed by 3 bases and J by 2 bases, leaving 9 bases between them. CDR3 sequence reads: CSAREDFTDTQYF. The DNA of the CDR3 is TGCAGTGCTAGGGAGGACTTCACAGATACGCAGTATTTT.

The rearrangement joins TRBV5-6 to TRBJ1-3; D not certain. CDR3 length equals 14 residues. Germline-derived CDR1 and CDR2 are SGHDT and YYEEEE. V was pared by 1 base and J by 1 base, with 6 bases between. CDR3 region: CASSLKVSGNTIYF. DNA for the CDR3: TGTGCCAGCAGCTTGAAGGTATCTGGAAACACCATATATTTT.

In its sample, this clonotype was seen many times. This sequence joins TRBV10-2 and TRBJ2-1; 11 bases match TRBD2. The junction had 5 bases not matched to a gene; V was cut back by 0 bases and J by 1 base. Germline V gene lookup returns CDR1 WSHSY and CDR2 SAAADI. This CDR3 is 18 amino acids long. The CDR3 protein is CASSESGLAVPSYNEQFF. For the CDR3, the DNA is TGCGCCAGCAGTGAGTCGGGACTAGCGGTCCCTTCCTACAATGAGCAGTTCTTC.

A word on this clonotype: Possible read error: a much larger clone is one base away. This chain connects TRBV3-1 to TRBJ1-2; D is ambiguous. In germline, CDR1 is LGHDT, CDR2 YNNKEL (reference sequence). This CDR3 is 13 amino acids long. CDR3 amino acids: CASTDRGNYGHTF. In DNA form, the CDR3 reads TGTGCCAGCACCGACCGAGGGAACTATGGCCACACCTTC. Supplemented by reference TRBV3-1 and TRBJ1-2, the full variable domain reads DTAVSQTPKYLVTQMGNDKSIKCEQNLGHDTMYWYKQDSKKFLKIMFSYNNKELIINETVPNRFSPKSPDKAHLNLHINSLELGDSAVYFCASTDRGNYGHTFGSGTRLTVV.

This clonotype has ten or more counts. The gene calls are TRBV2 and TRBJ2-2, with 14 bases identical to TRBD2. The CDR3 extends over 17 amino acids. Trimming cost V 8 bases and J 5 bases; bases outside gene matches: 10. Germline values: CDR1 SNHLY, CDR2 FYNNEI. CDR3 bases: TGTGCCAGCGGCGGGACTAGCGGGAGTAGACGGACCGGGGAGCTGTTTTTT. It yields the protein CASGGTSGSRRTGELFF.

This clonotype turned up a few times. The J gene is TRBJ2-1, the V gene TRBV2; TRBD2 agrees at 7 bases. Germline V gives CDR1 SNHLY, CDR2 FYNNEI. Losses at the gene ends were 3 bases for V and 2 bases for J; bases not matched to a gene: 1. The CDR3 has 14 amino acids. CDR3 amino acids: CASSDLAAYNEQFF. For the CDR3, the DNA is TGTGCCAGCAGTGACCTAGCGGCCTACAATGAGCAGTTCTTC.

This chain uses TRBV20-1 with TRBJ2-7, with 9 bases aligning to TRBD2. V shed 0 bases, J shed 7 bases, and the junction held 4 bases outside the gene matches. Germline V lookup: CDR1 DFQATT, CDR2 SNEGSKA (reference sequence). This CDR3 comprises 13 residues. This CDR3 is CSARDSGRLEQYF. The CDR3 DNA sequence: TGCAGTGCTAGAGATAGCGGGAGACTAGAGCAGTACTTC.

V and J are TRBV5-1 and TRBJ1-1, with 10 bases fitting TRBD1. This CDR3 is 16 amino acids long. The J segment lost 0 bases and the V segment lost 4 bases, leaving 6 bases of the junction unmatched. Germline values: CDR1 SGHRS, CDR2 YFSETQ. The CDR3 sequence: CASSRWTGGLNTEAFF. CDR3 in DNA: TGCGCCAGCAGCAGATGGACAGGGGGGTTGAACACTGAAGCTTTCTTT.

The chain employs TRBV27 and TRBJ1-3; 9 bases agree with TRBD1. Germline V gene lookup returns CDR1 MNHEY and CDR2 SMNVEV (reference sequence). This CDR3 is 15 amino acids long. The V and J ends lost 5 bases and 2 bases, in that order; junction bases with no gene match: 4. The CDR3 loop is CASSDTGGTGNTIYF. CDR3 DNA sequence: TGTGCCAGCAGTGACACAGGGGGCACTGGAAACACCATATATTTT.

This clonotype was detected ten times or more. The rearrangement uses TRBV12-3 or TRBV12-4 and TRBJ2-1; 9 positions match TRBD1. The CDR3 runs 13 residues. V was pared by 4 bases and J by 9 bases, with 4 bases of the junction left unmatched. The CDR3 sequence is CASSSLTGGEQFF. In nucleotides, the CDR3 is TGTGCCAGCAGTTCCCTGACAGGGGGTGAGCAGTTCTTC.

The sample holds a few counts of this clonotype. This sequence joins TRBV6-2 or TRBV6-3 and TRBJ2-7, with 8 bases lining up with TRBD1. From germline, CDR1 is MNHEY and CDR2 SVGEGT. The CDR3 runs 14 residues. V gave up 6 bases and J gave up 1 base; unmatched junction bases: 5. The CDR3 bases are TGTGCCAGCAGACTCGACAGGGGATCCTACGAGCAGTACTTC. Protein product: CASRLDRGSYEQYF.

In its sample, this clonotype was seen a few times. J is TRBJ2-3 and V is TRBV5-1; 7 bases line up with TRBD2. Trimming removed 4 bases from V and 5 bases from J; junction bases left unmatched: 10. The germline CDR1 and CDR2 sequences are SGHRS and YFSETQ. The CDR3 totals 15 residues. The CDR3 protein is CASSPREGGRDTQYF. The CDR3 nucleotides read TGCGCCAGCAGCCCGAGGGAGGGCGGGAGAGATACGCAGTATTTT.

This clonotype was recorded many times. V and J are TRBV12-3 or TRBV12-4 and TRBJ1-1; D is possibly TRBD1 (5 bases). The CDR3 is made up of 12 amino acids. Trimming pared 6 bases from V and 9 bases from J, leaving 14 bases between. This CDR3 reads CASREGTMKAFF. CDR3 DNA: TGTGCCAGCAGAGAAGGGACTATGAAAGCTTTCTTT.

There are many counts of this clonotype. Here the CDR3 reads CASSPRDSSTDTQYF. The CDR3 coding sequence is TGTGCCAGCAGTCCTCGGGACAGTAGCACAGATACGCAGTATTTT. The V call is TRBV6-1, the J call TRBJ2-3; 7 bases are a match to TRBD1. The CDR3 extends over 15 amino acids. Germline V CDR1 and CDR2: MNHNS, SASEGT. Losses at the gene ends were 5 bases for V and 0 bases for J; bases not matched to a gene: 5.

This clonotype was observed at least ten times. The J gene is TRBJ2-7, the V gene TRBV6-2 or TRBV6-3; TRBD2 matches 11 bases. This CDR3 comprises 15 residues. From germline, CDR1 is MNHEY and CDR2 SVGEGT. The V segment lost 2 bases and the J segment 3 bases; nucleotides outside the gene matches: 3. For the CDR3, the DNA is TGTGCCAGCAGTTACAGTAGCGGGGGGGACTACGAGCAGTACTTC. Protein sequence: CASSYSSGGDYEQYF.

A few counts support this clonotype. V and J are TRBV12-3 or TRBV12-4 and TRBJ2-2, with a possible D match to TRBD2 (5 bases). V dropped 10 bases and J dropped 7 bases, with 13 bases sitting between them. The CDR3 length is 12 residues. The CDR3: CATSIGIGELFF. The CDR3 region has the DNA TGTGCCACCTCTATCGGGATCGGGGAGCTGTTTTTT.

This clonotype was seen only a few times. V is TRBV7-2 and J is TRBJ2-1, with TRBD2 identical over 8 bases. The V and J ends lost 4 bases and 0 bases, in that order; junction bases with no gene match: 11. The germline gives CDR1 SGHTA, CDR2 FQGNSA. CDR3 length: 18 amino acids. In nucleotides, the CDR3 is TGTGCCAGCAGCTCGCCAAGGGACACTAGCGGCTCCTACAATGAGCAGTTCTTC. This gives the protein CASSSPRDTSGSYNEQFF.

This clonotype was recorded many times. CDR3 DNA: TGTGCCAGCAGTTTAGGTGGGGAGGCGGATCAGCCCCAGCATTTT. As protein: CASSLGGEADQPQHF. This chain connects TRBV28 to TRBJ1-5, with D uncertain. CDR3 length: 15 residues. V was shortened by 2 bases and J by 5 bases, with 13 bases between the two germline ends. Germline V gives CDR1 MDHEN, CDR2 SYDVKM.

This clonotype was seen at least ten times. The chain uses TRBV20-1 and TRBJ2-7; 10 nucleotides agree with TRBD1. J was trimmed by 3 bases and V by 6 bases; bases with no gene match: 8. CDR1 is DFQATT, CDR2 SNEGSKA, per germline (reference sequence). The CDR3 extends over 14 amino acids. The CDR3: CSAPPRTGGYEQYF. For the CDR3, the DNA is TGCAGTGCCCCCCCCCGGACAGGGGGCTACGAGCAGTACTTC.

CDR3 sequence (DNA): TGTGCCAGCAGCCCGGACGGCCGTCAGTTCTTC. As protein: CASSPDGRQFF. The chain uses TRBV12-3 or TRBV12-4 and TRBJ2-1; D gene uncertain. Deletions cut 6 bases from V and 13 bases from J, with 13 bases between. This CDR3 comprises 11 residues.

In its sample, this clonotype was seen many times. The chain employs TRBV10-3 and TRBJ1-5; 9 bases are a match to TRBD1. Germline CDR1 is ENHRY and CDR2 is SYGVKD. V lost 2 bases and J lost 3; bases outside the gene matches: 8. This CDR3 spans 17 amino acids. CDR3 nucleotide sequence: TGTGCCATCAGTGAGAGAGGGACAGGGAGAAACAATCAGCCCCAGCATTTT. Translating it yields CAISERGTGRNNQPQHF.

This chain connects TRBV18 to TRBJ1-2, with D unresolved. Germline assignment: CDR1 KGHSH and CDR2 LQKENI. The CDR3 is 13 residues long. V was trimmed by 3 bases and J by 6 bases, leaving 11 bases between them. The CDR3 DNA follows: TGTGCCAGCTCACCTCTGGATGAGGATGGCTACACCTTC. Residues: CASSPLDEDGYTF.

Ten or more counts support this clonotype. The rearrangement links TRBV20-1 to TRBJ2-3; 11 positions match TRBD2. The CDR3 has 14 residues. In germline, CDR1 is DFQATT, CDR2 SNEGSKA (reference sequence). The V gene end was trimmed by 5 bases and the J gene end by 2 bases; junction bases not matched to a gene: 3. The chain's CDR3 is CSAPLAGVTDTQYF. The CDR3 nucleotides read TGCAGTGCTCCACTAGCGGGGGTCACAGATACGCAGTATTTT.

This clonotype was counted many times. V gene TRBV2 combines with J gene TRBJ2-3, with 10 positions matching TRBD2. CDR1 is SNHLY and CDR2 is FYNNEI in the germline V gene. CDR3 length: 16 amino acids. V lost 4 bases, J lost 6 bases, and 10 bases stayed unmatched. The CDR3 bases are TGTGCCAGCAGTGTAGCAAGCGGGAGGGCCTCCGATACGCAGTATTTT. As protein: CASSVASGRASDTQYF.

This clonotype occurred many times. The genes are TRBV30 and TRBJ2-7; a possible D gene is TRBD2 (5 bases). Germline V gene lookup returns CDR1 GTSNPN and CDR2 SVGIG (reference sequence). CDR3 size: 15 residues. The V and J ends lost 1 base and 4 bases respectively, with 17 bases between them. The CDR3 reads CAWSARTYAGYEQYF. CDR3 nucleotides: TGTGCCTGGAGTGCCCGAACGTACGCGGGTTACGAGCAGTACTTC.

V is TRBV6-5 and J is TRBJ2-7; 8 nucleotides match TRBD2. The CDR3 is 15 amino acids. Trimming removed 0 bases from V and 7 bases from J; junction bases left unmatched: 8. Germline V gene sequence: CDR1 MNHEY, CDR2 SVGAGI. The CDR3 sequence is CASSYSINTGGEQYF. CDR3 DNA: TGTGCCAGCAGTTACTCGATTAACACGGGGGGGGAGCAGTACTTC.

This clonotype showed up many times. The chain has TRBV12-3 or TRBV12-4 and TRBJ2-2, with TRBD2 identical over 8 bases. J was trimmed by 6 bases and V by 5 bases; bases with no gene match: 11. This CDR3 has 16 amino acids. The CDR3 here is CASSRESGRLAGELFF. The CDR3 DNA follows: TGTGCCAGCAGTCGGGAAAGCGGGAGATTAGCCGGGGAGCTGTTTTTT.

The chain couples TRBV19 to TRBJ2-7; 7 nucleotides align to TRBD2. The CDR3 is made up of 13 amino acids. Germline V CDR1 and CDR2: LNHDA, SQIVND (reference sequence). J was trimmed by 3 bases and V by 3 bases; bases with no gene match: 2. The CDR3 DNA is TGTGCCAGTAGTATTGGGGGGGGCTACGAGCAGTACTTC. Residues: CASSIGGGYEQYF.

This clonotype was seen many times. V is TRBV12-3 or TRBV12-4 and J is TRBJ2-7, with 11 positions matching TRBD1. V lost 7 bases and J lost 4; bases outside the gene matches: 9. The CDR3 runs 15 residues. CDR3 bases: TGTGCCAGCACCGAGGGACAGGGGGTAAGGTACGAGCAGTACTTC. It yields the protein CASTEGQGVRYEQYF.

In this sample, this clonotype turned up many times. This chain connects TRBV2 to TRBJ2-5; D possibly corresponds to TRBD2 (6 bases). Germline values: CDR1 SNHLY, CDR2 FYNNEI. V shed 5 bases and J shed 4 bases, with 11 bases lying between them. The CDR3 is 13 amino acids. CDR3 bases: TGTGCCAGCAGTCGGGACTCCCGAGAGACCCAGTACTTC. It translates to CASSRDSRETQYF.